Sequencing of this T cell receptor (beta chain) was carried out in a study of blood T cell repertoires in COVID-19. Looking at the study overall: Samples of COVID-19 (acute and convalescent) were obtained from the United States, Italy and Spain. Sources were T cells, B-cell-depleted T cells, or PBMCs; the material itself was cDNA or gDNA.

Per the original data handling: Amplifying reference gene primers gave estimates of nucleated cell counts. Clones were sequenced by immunoSEQ multiplex PCR, and TCRdb holds only the in-frame ones, with some missing. D and trimming come from the DNA, and the V and J calls and clone size come from that table. The table shows under 300,000 clones, with around 86% occurring only once. With V trimmed by 0 bases and J by 5 bases, 3 bases remained unmatched. The CDR3 runs 15 residues. Germline CDR1 reads MNHNS; CDR2 reads SASEGT. Sequences were obtained from peripheral blood. This TCR came from a man younger than 45 who had recovered from COVID-19. This rearrangement joins TRBV6-1 to TRBJ2-4, with 8 bases that match TRBD1. CDR3 loop: CASSEAMTGENIQYF. CDR3 nucleotide sequence: TGTGCCAGCAGTGAAGCCATGACAGGGGAAAACATTCAGTACTTC.